The clone carrying this T cell receptor (beta chain) was seen repeatedly, ten times or more. The antigen is not known. CDR1 ENHRY and CDR2 SYGVKD come from the germline V gene. The length of the CDR3 is 14 residues. V shed 1 base and J shed 1 base, with 7 bases lying between them. This entry belongs to a study of neurological immune-mediated disorders. Overall study results and limits: While HTLV-1-associated myelopathy showed the greatest TCR clonal expansion, multiple sclerosis showed the least, falling below healthy controls.

Unsorted libraries came from 2 million PBMCs stored at -80 °C. The cDNA was generated by 5'RACE with 10-nucleotide random UMIs. Every sequencing run generated in excess of 180 million TCR-beta sequences. These sequences covered 15-18 subjects. TCRdb recomputed calls from the 5' RACE reads with MiXCR, one row per CDR3 protein. The sample holds tens of thousands of distinct CDR3 sequences; roughly 5.6% are singletons and the top ten take around 7.2%. The rearrangement links TRBV10-3 to TRBJ1-1; D is undetermined. Specimen: PBMCs. This TCR came from a young man with multiple sclerosis. The CDR3 loop reads CAISEYGQNTEAFF. In nucleotides, the CDR3 is TGTGCCATCAGTGAGTACGGGCAGAACACTGAAGCTTTCTTT.